Described below is a single T cell receptor (beta chain) sequence and its context. This CDR3 comprises 15 residues. V dropped 2 bases and J dropped 6 bases, with 14 bases sitting between them. CDR1 is SGHKS, CDR2 YYEKEE, per germline (reference sequence). The study drew participants aged about 18 to 90 years from 20 to 30 US areas. Those designated as exposed participants met a COVID-19 case within 2 weeks before study entry. The authors' processing: Reference gene primer amplification in the assay estimated nucleated cell counts. Generated by immunoSEQ multiplex PCR, the TCRdb table keeps only in-frame clones and is missing some. V and J calls and clone size are given by that table; D and trimming were obtained from the DNA. The sample includes a few hundred thousand clones, 75% to 90% of them seen just once. This sample stems from a study of blood T cell repertoires in COVID-19. As for the study in general: Samples taken during acute and convalescent COVID-19 were collected in the United States, Italy and Spain.

The chain links TRBV5-5 to TRBJ2-2, with TRBD1 as a possible D gene (6 bases). Sequencing input: PBMCs or T cells enriched from blood (not recorded which). This TCR came from a woman aged 25 to 39 who had been exposed to COVID-19. The CDR3 is CASSLTGFTAGELFF. The DNA of the CDR3 is TGTGCCAGCAGCTTAACAGGGTTCACGGCCGGGGAGCTGTTTTTT.